The 2 T cell receptor beta chains given below trace back to one sample, sequenced in a study of cytomegalovirus exposure and HLA in healthy donors. The PCR contained 60 Vbeta and 13 Jbeta primers. Data came from immunoSEQ multiplex PCR; TCRdb stores just in-frame clones and leaves some out. Of some 180,000 clones listed, roughly a tenth are singletons. Sequencing was done on a sample of PBMCs. These receptor sequences come from a woman in her 30s in good health and CMV-seropositive.

The V and J genes are TRBV30 and TRBJ1-5; a possible D gene is TRBD1 (6 bases). Trimming removed 1 base at V and 7 bases at J, with 17 bases between. Germline CDR1 reads GTSNPN; CDR2 reads SVGIG (reference sequence). This CDR3 comprises 15 residues. CDR3 amino acids: CAWSGEGGGNQPQHF. The CDR3 DNA sequence: TGTGCCTGGAGTGGGGAGGGGGGTGGTAACCAGCCCCAGCATTTT.

The V and J genes are TRBV30 and TRBJ1-2; no firm D call. The CDR3 contains 13 residues. The V end lost 0 bases, the J end lost 8 bases, and 13 bases lay between the germline ends. Germline-derived CDR1 and CDR2 are GTSNPN and SVGIG (reference sequence). CDR3 nucleotide sequence: TGTGCCTGGAGTGTCGCTAGCCTCCTGGGCTACACCTTC. It specifies CAWSVASLLGYTF.